Listed below are T cell receptor beta chains from one sample, sequenced in a study of blood T cell repertoires in COVID-19. Generated by immunoSEQ multiplex PCR, the TCRdb table keeps only in-frame clones and is missing some. The sample holds about 350,000 clones, roughly 87% seen once. The specimen sequenced was PBMCs or T cells enriched from blood (not recorded which). Source of these receptors: a woman in her thirties who had recovered from COVID-19. Both conserved end residues are part of each CDR3. A D gene is named only where the DNA matches it firmly. A row's size may be missing; if present it is once, few, many or a size class.

v_call	d_call	j_call	clone_size	cdr3_nt	cdr3_aa
TRBV25-1	NA	TRBJ2-2	once	TGTGCCAGCAGTGAATCCCCAGGGGACACCGGGGAGCTGTTTTTT	CASSESPGDTGELFF
TRBV3-1/TRBV3-2	NA	TRBJ1-4	NA	TGTGCCAGCAGCCAAGACCGAACTAATGAAAAACTGTTTTTT	CASSQDRTNEKLFF
TRBV10-2	TRBD2	TRBJ2-1	NA	TGCGCCAGCAGCCCCGGGACTAGCGGGGGGGGGTCTAACTACAATGAGCAGTTCTTC	CASSPGTSGGGSNYNEQFF
TRBV2	TRBD1	TRBJ2-2	NA	TGTGCCACCTTAGACAGGGTCGGCACCGGGGAGCTGTTTTTT	CATLDRVGTGELFF
TRBV27	TRBD1	TRBJ2-4	NA	TGTGCCAGCAGTTTATCCCCGGGACAGGGGCCGGGAAACATTCAGTACTTC	CASSLSPGQGPGNIQYF
TRBV27	NA	TRBJ1-1	NA	TGTGCCAGCAGTTTCATCCGACCGGGGGACACTGAAGCTTTCTTT	CASSFIRPGDTEAFF
TRBV9	NA	TRBJ2-2	NA	TGTGCCAGCAGCGTAATGGACTACCCGAACACCGGGGAGCTGTTTTTT	CASSVMDYPNTGELFF
TRBV27	NA	TRBJ1-4	few	TGTGCCAGCAGCCAGGGTTGGGAAGAAACTAATGAAAAACTGTTTTTT	CASSQGWEETNEKLFF
TRBV6-5	NA	TRBJ2-1	once	TGTGCCAGCAGTTACGCCATGAGGAGCTCCTACAATGAGCAGTTCTTC	CASSYAMRSSYNEQFF
TRBV11-2	TRBD2	TRBJ2-2	NA	TGTGCCAGCAGCTTGGGACTAGCGGGCGCCGAGGGGTTGTTT	CASSLGLAGAEGLF
TRBV18	TRBD2	TRBJ2-5	NA	TGTGCCAGCTCCCCCCGGCGGGGGAACCAAGAGACCCAGTACTTC	CASSPRRGNQETQYF
TRBV6-5	NA	TRBJ1-2	NA	TGTGCCAGCACTGCCCGGGGGGGTGAGAACTATGGCTACACCTTC	CASTARGGENYGYTF
TRBV11-2	TRBD2	TRBJ2-3	NA	TGTGCCAGCAGCATCATAGCGGGAGGTATAACAGATACGCAGTATTTT	CASSIIAGGITDTQYF
TRBV5-4	NA	TRBJ1-2	NA	TGTGCCAGCAGCGTGGGACAAGCGGCCCACTATGGCTACACCTTC	CASSVGQAAHYGYTF
TRBV5-4	NA	TRBJ2-5	NA	TGTGCCAGCAGCTCCTACGCGGGACAGCAAGAGACCCAGTACTTC	CASSSYAGQQETQYF
TRBV28	TRBD1	TRBJ1-2	NA	TGTGCCAGCAGTTTACCGCCGACAGGGGCGCCGGGAGGCTACACCTTC	CASSLPPTGAPGGYTF
TRBV7-2	TRBD1	TRBJ2-7	NA	TGTGCCAGCAGCTCCTCGGGACAGGGGTACGAGCAGTACTTC	CASSSSGQGYEQYF
TRBV7-8	TRBD1	TRBJ1-1	few	TGTGCCAGCAGCTCCCCCGGGACAGGGAACACTGAAGCTTTCTTT	CASSSPGTGNTEAFF
TRBV6-1	NA	TRBJ2-5	NA	TGTGCCAGCAGTGAATCGGACTTTCTAGCCCAGTACTTC	CASSESDFLAQYF
TRBV5-1	NA	TRBJ2-2	NA	TGCGCCAGCAGCTCTACAGGGACCCCCGGGGAGCTGTTTTTT	CASSSTGTPGELFF
TRBV5-1	NA	TRBJ2-2	few	TGCGCCAGCAGCTTGCAGGGGGGCACCGGGGAGCTGTTTTTT	CASSLQGGTGELFF
TRBV2	TRBD1	TRBJ2-2	NA	TGTGCCAGCAGTAGCCGGGACAGGGGGACCGGGGAGCTGTTTTTT	CASSSRDRGTGELFF
TRBV3-1/TRBV3-2	NA	TRBJ1-3	NA	TGTGCCAGCAGCCATCCGGGATACTCTGGAAACACCATATATTTT	CASSHPGYSGNTIYF
TRBV13	NA	TRBJ2-1	NA	TGTGCCAGCAGCTACAGGGACTCCTACAATGAGCAGTTCTTC	CASSYRDSYNEQFF
TRBV28	NA	TRBJ1-2	NA	TGTGCCAGCAGTTCCCAAAAATGGACAAGAAATTTGTTGGATGGCTACACCTTC	CASSSQKWTRNLLDGYTF
TRBV28	NA	TRBJ2-1	NA	TGTGCCAGCAGTTCTCTGACGGGATTGGGCCATGAGCAGTTCTTC	CASSSLTGLGHEQFF
TRBV24-1	NA	TRBJ1-4	NA	TGTGCCACCAGTGACCCCAGGGGAGGGGGTGAAAAACTGTTTTTT	CATSDPRGGGEKLFF
TRBV3-1/TRBV3-2	NA	TRBJ2-7	NA	TGTGCCAGCAGCCCCAACAGGTTCAGCTACGAGCAGTACTTC	CASSPNRFSYEQYF
TRBV5-1	NA	TRBJ2-3	NA	TGCGCCAGCAGCTTTGCGACAGATACGCAGTATTTT	CASSFATDTQYF
TRBV11-2	NA	TRBJ2-1	NA	TGTGCCAGCAGCCCGCGTTTGGGCAGCTCCTACAATGAGCAGTTCTTC	CASSPRLGSSYNEQFF
TRBV10-3	TRBD2	TRBJ2-3	NA	TGTGCCATGAGCGGGAGGGCCGAATCAGATACGCAGTATTTT	CAMSGRAESDTQYF
TRBV5-1	NA	TRBJ2-3	NA	TGCGCCAGCAGCTTGAGGGGGGGAGATACGCAGTATTTT	CASSLRGGDTQYF
TRBV19	NA	TRBJ1-1	NA	TGTGCCAGTAGACCAGGGGCTGGGGAGTTCGCTGAAGCTTTCTTT	CASRPGAGEFAEAFF
TRBV25-1	NA	TRBJ2-7	NA	TGTGCCAGCAGACCTACAGGGTACAAATACGAGCAGTACTTC	CASRPTGYKYEQYF
TRBV6-2/TRBV6-3	NA	TRBJ2-3	once	TGTGCCAGCAGTTACTCCTCCGGGGCAGATACGCAGTATTTT	CASSYSSGADTQYF
TRBV12-3/TRBV12-4	NA	TRBJ1-2	NA	TGTGCCAGCAGTTGGACAGACTATGGCTACACCTTC	CASSWTDYGYTF
TRBV9	NA	TRBJ2-2	NA	TGTGCCAGCAGCGTAGAGAGGACGACAGCCAACACCGGGGAGCTGTTTTTT	CASSVERTTANTGELFF
TRBV6-5	TRBD2	TRBJ2-7	NA	TGTGCCAGCACTCCGACAGTAGACGGGGGGAACGAGCAGTACTTC	CASTPTVDGGNEQYF
TRBV5-1	TRBD2	TRBJ2-7	NA	TGCGCCAGCAGCTTGAGGACTAGCGGGATCTACGAGCAGTACTTC	CASSLRTSGIYEQYF
TRBV7-9	TRBD1	TRBJ2-3	NA	TGTGCCAGCAGCTCGGACAGGAGCTGGGATACGCAGTATTTT	CASSSDRSWDTQYF
TRBV11-2	NA	TRBJ1-6	NA	TGTGCCAGCAGCTTAGATTCTGGAGGTTGGGATTCACCCCTCCACTTT	CASSLDSGGWDSPLHF
TRBV13	TRBD1	TRBJ1-4	NA	TGTGCCAGCAGCCGTGGGACAGACTCTAATGAAAAACTGTTTTTT	CASSRGTDSNEKLFF
TRBV28	NA	TRBJ2-6	NA	TGTGCCAGCAGTATGGGGACATCTGGGGCCAACGTCCTGACTTTC	CASSMGTSGANVLTF
TRBV5-6	TRBD1	TRBJ1-1	once	TGTGCCAGCAGCGCGGGACAGGGGAATGGGGCTTTCTTT	CASSAGQGNGAFF